This TCR beta chain was sequenced during a study of T cell responses to AZD1222 COVID-19 vaccine. Study outcomes and limitations: Reportedly, nearly half of unique spike TCRs recognized epitopes outside B.1.351/B.1.1.7 mutations. It should be noted that donors were predominantly white British and more often female, and clonal diversity was possibly underestimated.

Here immunoSEQ multiplex PCR was the method, and the copy in TCRdb shows in-frame clones only, minus some. Here the sample spans about 77,000 clones, more than 90% being singletons. The germline V gene has CDR1 SGHKS and CDR2 YYEKEE (reference sequence). V lost 7 bases to trimming and J lost 0 bases; unmatched junction nucleotides: 12. The CDR3 is 17 amino acids. With regard to this clone: Its target is not known.

V and J are TRBV5-5 and TRBJ1-3; 8 positions match TRBD1. This clonotype originated in an adult who received the AZD1222 COVID-19 vaccine. Sample: peripheral blood, taken 28 days after the second AZD1222 dose. The DNA of the CDR3 is TGTGCCAGCTCTAAGGAGGGACAGGCTATCTCTGGAAACACCATATATTTT. Protein: CASSKEGQAISGNTIYF.